A selection of T cell receptor beta chains follows, all from one sample in a study of blood T cell repertoires in COVID-19. Here immunoSEQ multiplex PCR was the method, and the copy in TCRdb shows in-frame clones only, minus some. The profile shows approximately 250,000 clones, under 90% of them singletons. The specimen sequenced was PBMCs or T cells enriched from blood (not recorded which). The receptor set was obtained from a man aged 25 to 40 with acute COVID-19. The CDR3 runs from the conserved cysteine through the conserved F or W. Each record gives: D gene, J gene, V gene, clone size, CDR3 protein, CDR3 DNA. The D gene is left open where the match is weak. Size is stated for part of the rows, as once, few or many counts, or as a class when the clone is expanded.

>TRBD1|TRBJ2-1|TRBV19|many
CASSTMGQVGPYNEQFF
TGTGCCAGTAGTACGATGGGACAGGTGGGGCCCTACAATGAGCAGTTCTTC
>.|TRBJ1-3|TRBV9|.
CASSLTGDSGNTIYF
TGTGCCAGCAGCTTAACAGGCGACTCTGGAAACACCATATATTTT
>.|TRBJ1-3|TRBV28|.
CASIRFGSSGNTIYF
TGTGCCAGCATCAGGTTCGGCAGCTCTGGAAACACCATATATTTT
>.|TRBJ2-2|TRBV10-3|.
CAIRGAVGTLGGELFF
TGTGCCATCAGGGGGGCAGTGGGGACGCTCGGAGGGGAGCTGTTTTTT
>TRBD2|TRBJ2-5|TRBV5-4|once
CASSLGSAGGKTQYF
TGTGCCAGCAGCTTGGGCAGTGCGGGGGGCAAGACCCAGTACTTC
>TRBD2|TRBJ2-3|TRBV6-4|.
CASSPLAGGRDTQYF
TGTGCCAGCAGTCCCCTAGCGGGGGGGAGAGATACGCAGTATTTT
>.|TRBJ2-1|TRBV6-4|few
CASSDRGSGYNEQFF
TGTGCCAGCAGTGACCGAGGGAGTGGGTACAATGAGCAGTTCTTC
>TRBD2|TRBJ2-2|TRBV24-1|.
CATSGTRVAGELFF
TGTGCCACCTCCGGGACTAGAGTAGCCGGGGAGCTGTTTTTT
>TRBD1|TRBJ1-2|TRBV5-1|.
CASSTGTGDHGYTF
TGTGCCAGCAGCACCGGGACAGGGGACCATGGCTACACCTTC
>.|TRBJ1-3|TRBV19|few
CASSRVAGNTIYF
TGTGCCAGTAGCAGGGTGGCTGGAAACACCATATATTTT
>TRBD1|TRBJ2-5|TRBV7-9|.
CASSQSGTGKETQYF
TGTGCCAGCAGCCAATCCGGGACAGGGAAAGAGACCCAGTACTTC
>.|TRBJ2-5|TRBV19|.
CASSIRYQETQYF
TGTGCCAGTAGTATCCGGTACCAAGAGACCCAGTACTTC
>.|TRBJ1-1|TRBV29-1|.
CSVAGTEAFF
TGCAGCGTTGCGGGTACTGAAGCTTTCTTT
>.|TRBJ1-4|TRBV12-5|.
CAGLTLGHEKLFF
TGTGCTGGCCTCACCCTTGGGCATGAAAAACTGTTTTTT
>TRBD1|TRBJ2-1|TRBV5-5|once
CASSSGTGAYNEQFF
TGTGCCAGCAGCTCCGGGACAGGGGCCTACAATGAGCAGTTCTTC
>TRBD1|TRBJ1-1|TRBV27|.
CASRPTGGWTEAFF
TGTGCCAGCAGACCTACAGGGGGCTGGACTGAAGCTTTCTTT
>.|TRBJ1-3|TRBV11-3|.
CASSLAGGSTGNTIYF
TGTGCCAGCAGCCTCGCGGGGGGGAGTACTGGAAACACCATATATTTT
>.|TRBJ1-6|TRBV19|.
CASSISNSPLHF
TGTGCCAGTAGTATCTCTAATTCACCCCTCCACTTT
>.|TRBJ2-6|TRBV25-1|once
CASSEPGFSGANVLTF
TGTGCCAGCAGTGAACCAGGGTTCTCTGGGGCCAACGTCCTGACTTTC
>.|TRBJ1-6|TRBV5-1|.
CASSLEGDNSPLHF
TGCGCCAGCAGCTTGGAAGGGGATAATTCACCCCTCCACTTT
>TRBD1|TRBJ1-1|TRBV27|.
CASSSGGASDTEAFF
TGTGCCAGCAGTTCAGGGGGCGCGTCGGACACTGAAGCTTTCTTT
>.|TRBJ2-1|TRBV6-2/TRBV6-3|.
CASSPPGTQYNEQFF
TGTGCCAGCAGTCCCCCCGGGACACAATACAATGAGCAGTTCTTC
>.|TRBJ2-3|TRBV24-1|.
CATSEAPTDTQYF
TGTGCCACCAGTGAAGCCCCCACAGATACGCAGTATTTT
>TRBD1|TRBJ1-1|TRBV5-1|.
CASSWGQLSLNTEAFF
TGTGCCAGCAGCTGGGGACAGCTTTCCCTGAACACTGAAGCTTTCTTT
>TRBD1|TRBJ2-1|TRBV28|.
CASSLPRGRGQGFF
TGTGCCAGCAGTTTACCACGGGGACGTGGACAGGGGTTCTTC
>.|TRBJ1-5|TRBV12-3/TRBV12-4|.
CASRSGNQPQHF
TGTGCCAGCAGATCGGGGAATCAGCCCCAGCATTTT
>.|TRBJ2-2|TRBV3-1/TRBV3-2|few
CASMRWTNTGELFF
TGTGCCAGCATGAGGTGGACGAACACCGGGGAGCTGTTTTTT
>TRBD1|TRBJ2-1|TRBV2|.
CASSARDRQIGEQFF
TGTGCCAGCAGTGCCCGGGACAGGCAGATCGGTGAGCAGTTCTTC
>TRBD1|TRBJ2-2|TRBV5-4|.
CASSPGQEELFF
TGTGCCAGCAGCCCCGGACAGGAGGAGCTGTTTTTT
>.|TRBJ1-1|TRBV19|.
CASKIREGRLNTEAFF
TGTGCCAGTAAGATCCGAGAGGGGAGGTTGAACACTGAAGCTTTCTTT
>.|TRBJ1-5|TRBV24-1|.
CATSANLHGGGNQPQHF
TGTGCCACCAGTGCTAACCTCCACGGGGGAGGCAATCAGCCCCAGCATTTT
>.|TRBJ1-6|TRBV5-1|.
CASSQEIPSPLHF
TGTGCCAGCAGCCAGGAAATTCCCTCACCCCTCCACTTT
>.|TRBJ1-2|TRBV5-1|.
CASSLGFNGYTF
TGTGCCAGCAGCTTGGGTTTTAATGGCTACACCTTC
>TRBD1|TRBJ1-1|TRBV3-1/TRBV3-2|.
CASSQTLTGSNTEAFF
TGTGCCAGCAGCCAAACCTTGACAGGGAGCAACACTGAAGCTTTCTTT
>.|TRBJ1-4|TRBV9|.
CASSVGPRLEKLFF
TGTGCCAGCAGCGTGGGGCCTAGACTTGAAAAACTGTTTTTT
>TRBD2|TRBJ2-1|TRBV7-7|.
CASSSGGAYNEQFF
TGTGCTAGCTCTAGCGGGGGAGCCTACAATGAGCAGTTCTTC
>TRBD1|TRBJ2-1|TRBV24-1|.
CATSDQTPGTGGNEQFF
TGTGCCACCAGTGACCAAACGCCCGGGACAGGGGGCAATGAGCAGTTCTTC
>TRBD2|TRBJ2-1|TRBV3-1/TRBV3-2|once
CASSPRVAGAYNEQFF
TGTGCCAGCAGCCCCCGGGTAGCGGGGGCCTACAATGAGCAGTTCTTC
>.|TRBJ2-5|TRBV5-1|.
CASSLGQQETQYF
TGCGCCAGCAGCTTGGGACAGCAAGAGACCCAGTACTTC
>.|TRBJ1-1|TRBV18|.
CASSPPQGWTEAFF
TGTGCCAGCTCACCACCCCAGGGTTGGACTGAAGCTTTCTTT
>.|TRBJ1-3|TRBV5-4|.
CASSFGGNTIYF
TGTGCCAGCAGCTTCGGTGGAAACACCATATATTTT
>TRBD1|TRBJ1-4|TRBV15|.
CATSRDFRTGGNEKLFF
TGTGCCACCAGCAGAGATTTCCGGACAGGGGGGAATGAAAAACTGTTTTTT
>.|TRBJ1-1|TRBV6-5|few
CASTRTRGNTEAFF
TGTGCCAGCACACGGACCCGGGGGAACACTGAAGCTTTCTTT
>TRBD1|TRBJ1-2|TRBV6-5|.
CASAPNRGYGYTF
TGTGCCAGCGCCCCTAACAGGGGCTATGGCTACACCTTC
>.|TRBJ1-1|TRBV20-1|.
CRARGGTEAFF
TGCAGGGCGCGGGGAGGCACTGAAGCTTTCTTT
>.|TRBJ1-1|TRBV11-2|.
CASSYSGVIAFF
TGTGCCAGCAGCTATTCAGGGGTGATAGCTTTCTTT
>.|TRBJ2-2|TRBV5-1|few
CASSSDRTTGELFF
TGTGCCAGCAGCTCGGACAGAACGACCGGGGAGCTGTTTTTT
>TRBD1|TRBJ1-1|TRBV7-9|.
CASSLGQGDTEAFF
TGTGCCAGCAGCTTAGGGCAGGGGGACACTGAAGCTTTCTTT
>.|TRBJ2-1|TRBV20-1|.
CSATRFNEQFF
TGCAGTGCTACCAGATTCAATGAGCAGTTCTTC
>TRBD2|TRBJ2-5|TRBV9|once
CARAGTSVNETQYF
TGTGCCAGGGCCGGGACTAGCGTAAATGAGACCCAGTACTTC
>TRBD1|TRBJ1-1|TRBV2|.
CASSPTNRGIMNTEAFF
TGTGCCAGCAGTCCGACAAACAGGGGGATCATGAACACTGAAGCTTTCTTT
>.|TRBJ1-5|TRBV5-1|.
CASSLYSNQPQHF
TGCGCCAGCAGCTTGTATAGCAATCAGCCCCAGCATTTT
>.|TRBJ2-1|TRBV11-2|.
CASSPYNEQFF
TGTGCCAGCAGCCCTTACAATGAGCAGTTCTTC
>.|TRBJ1-4|TRBV28|once
CASSSPGEKLFF
TGTGCCAGCAGTTCCCCAGGGGAAAAACTGTTTTTT
>.|TRBJ1-1|TRBV11-3|.
CASSLDRSQRAFF
TGTGCCAGCAGCTTAGATCGTAGTCAACGAGCTTTCTTT
>.|TRBJ2-3|TRBV14|.
CASSRDNTDTQYF
TGTGCCAGCAGTCGCGACAACACAGATACGCAGTATTTT
>.|TRBJ1-1|TRBV7-2|.
CASVSGRSMNTEAFF
TGTGCCAGCGTGAGCGGCAGGAGCATGAACACTGAAGCTTTCTTT